This T cell receptor (beta chain) was sequenced for a study of blood T cell repertoires in COVID-19. Study background: From the United States, Italy and Spain came samples of acute and convalescent COVID-19. PBMCs, B-cell-depleted T cells, or T cells were the source of the cDNA or gDNA that made up the material.

Using immunoSEQ multiplex PCR, the repertoire was profiled, and TCRdb retains in-frame clones only, with some absent. Altogether 250,000 to 350,000 clones are present, about 85% being singletons, with the ten largest covering about 0.9%. Germline V CDR1 and CDR2: MDHEN, SYDVKM. This CDR3 has 15 residues. Trimming at V came to 8 bases and at J to 0 bases, leaving 9 bases not matched to a gene. Followed longitudinally, the Seattle patients had been enrolled during active infection. Source material: peripheral blood. The gene calls are TRBV28 and TRBJ1-1, with 7 bases aligning to TRBD1. The origin of this receptor is a human donor with COVID-19, enrolled during active disease. The donor label of this sample is uncertain. CDR3 region: CASLTTGTVNTEAFF. For the CDR3, the DNA is TGTGCCAGCCTCACGACCGGGACAGTGAACACTGAAGCTTTCTTT. Looking up the rest from reference TRBV28 and TRBJ1-1 gives the full variable domain: DVKVTQSSRYLVKRTGEKVFLECVQDMDHENMFWYRQDPGLGLRLIYFSYDVKMKEKGDIPEGYSVSREKKERFSLILESASTNQTSMYLCASLTTGTVNTEAFFGQGTRLTVV.